Shown below are 27 T cell receptor beta chains from a single sample sequenced in a study of tumor-infiltrating lymphocytes in primary liver carcinoma. Both RNA and DNA were isolated together from about 19-30 mg of bulk tissue that had not been sorted. Starting from roughly 0.5 ug of total RNA, TCR beta cDNA was produced with a primer in the constant region. Three nested multiplex PCR rounds, a slightly modified ARM-PCR, produced the libraries for TCR beta. A C-beta reverse primer and TRBV1-TRBV30 forward primers served in each of the first two PCR rounds, at ten to eleven cycles apiece. TCRdb redid the calling of the multiplex PCR reads with MiXCR, one entry per CDR3 protein. The table lists about 32,000 distinct CDR3 sequences, roughly four fifths of them singletons. The sequencing sample was made of liver tumor tissue from sampling region 4. The subset is: tumor region T4, right-lateral pole. These receptors came from a man aged 35 to 55 with primary liver carcinoma and hepatitis B virus infection.

There are a few counts of this clonotype. The V call is TRBV7-2, the J call TRBJ2-1, with 16 bases that match TRBD2. J was trimmed by 7 bases and V by 1 base; bases with no gene match: 1. CDR1 and CDR2 (germline): SGHTA, FQGNSA. CDR3 length equals 16 residues. The DNA for the CDR3 is TGTGCCAGCAGCTTAGAGGGACTAGCGGGAGGGAATGAGCAGTTCTTC. Translated, it gives CASSLEGLAGGNEQFF.

A few counts support this clonotype. The junction departs from the called germline gene at one end, perhaps through a read error. This chain joins TRBV6-1 and TRBJ2-3; 8 bases are a match to TRBD2. The CDR3 covers 16 residues. Germline CDR1 reads MNHNS; CDR2 reads SASEGT. CDR3 nucleotides: TGTGCCAGCACTGAAATAGCGGGATGGAGGACAGATACGCAATATTTT. Protein product: CASTEIAGWRTDTQYF.

This rearrangement joins TRBV29-1 to TRBJ2-1; D not certain. The germline V and J ends were trimmed by 4 bases and 8 bases, with 15 bases remaining between them. Germline values: CDR1 SQVTM, CDR2 ANQGSEA. The CDR3 extends over 13 amino acids. CDR3 in DNA: TGCAGCGTTGTCCGGGCCCAGAGCGATGAGCAGTTCTTC. Translating gives CSVVRAQSDEQFF.

With respect to this clonotype: A much larger clone lies a single base off, so this may be a read error. The chain carries TRBV30 and TRBJ1-1; D gene ambiguous. The CDR3 has 10 residues. Germline assignment: CDR1 GTSNPN and CDR2 SVGIG (reference sequence). CDR3 in DNA: TGTGCCTGGAGTGATGCTGAAGTTTTCTTT. The encoded protein is CAWSDAEVFF.

Notes on this clonotype: Because it lacks the conserved phenylalanine or tryptophan at the end, this CDR3 is likely a read error. The chain uses TRBV11-3 and TRBJ2-3; TRBD2 agrees at 8 bases. The CDR3 runs to 16 residues. Germline CDR1 and CDR2: SGHNT and YENEEA. CDR3 amino acids: CACSGSPAGGVDTQYL. CDR3 DNA: TGTGCCTGCAGCGGCAGCCCGGCGGGAGGAGTGGATACGCAGTATTTA.

Comment on this clonotype: A single base separates this from a much larger clone, so it may be a read error. The chain joins TRBV28 to TRBJ1-1, with D hard to call. Germline V gene data show CDR1 as MDHEN and CDR2 as SYDVKM. CDR3 size: 12 residues. DNA of the CDR3: TGTGCCAGCAATTTAGGAGGGAGTGGAGCTTTCTTT. Translated: CASNLGGSGAFF.

Concerning this clonotype itself: The junction does not match germline at one end; this may be a read error. The chain has TRBV12-3 or TRBV12-4 and TRBJ2-7; D perhaps matches TRBD1 (6 bases). The CDR3 loop spans 16 amino acids. The CDR3 spells CASSLWGQGRPYVQYF. In nucleotides, the CDR3 is TGTGCGAGCAGTTTATGGGGGCAAGGGAGACCCTACGTGCAGTACTTC.

This chain uses TRBV11-2 with TRBJ2-7; D perhaps matches TRBD1 (5 bases). Deletions cut 5 bases from V and 1 base from J, with 9 bases between. The CDR3 length is 13 residues. The germline gives CDR1 SGHAT, CDR2 FQNNGV. CDR3 DNA sequence: TGTGCCAGCAGCCCTCGACAGTCCTACGAGCAGTACTTC. This translates into CASSPRQSYEQYF.

In this sample, this clonotype turned up many times. A much larger clone differs by one base, so this may be a read error. The chain couples TRBV28 to TRBJ1-1, with D hard to call. The CDR3 spans 14 residues. Germline lookup yields CDR1 MDHEN and CDR2 SYDVKM. In DNA, the CDR3 is TGTGCCAGCACCCAAATGGCGGTTGACACTGAAGCTTCCTTT. It yields the protein CASTQMAVDTEASF.

In its sample, this clonotype is medium-sized. The chain is built from TRBV7-8 and TRBJ1-1; weak D call: TRBD1 (6 bases). Germline V gene data show CDR1 as SGHVS and CDR2 as FQNEAQ. V was clipped by 3 bases and J by 7 bases, with 9 bases between them. There are 12 residues in the CDR3. The CDR3 sequence is CASSLGAGEAFF. The CDR3 nucleotides are TGTGCCAGCAGCTTGGGGGCGGGTGAAGCTTTCTTT.

On this clonotype: A read error may explain this, as a much larger clone is one base away. The rearrangement joins TRBV28 to TRBJ2-1; 7 bases match TRBD1. V trimming: 8 bases; J trimming: 12 bases; junction bases outside the gene matches: 16. Germline V lookup: CDR1 MDHEN, CDR2 SYDVKM. The CDR3 is 14 residues long. The CDR3 DNA sequence: TGTGCCAGCTTCGGGACAGTCCCATTCAGTGGGCAGTTCTTC. Its protein is CASFGTVPFSGQFF.

With respect to this clonotype: The junction departs from germline at one end; a sequencing error may be responsible. This chain joins TRBV29-1 and TRBJ1-1, with 8 bases identical to TRBD1. The CDR3 totals 15 residues. Germline V gene lookup returns CDR1 SQVTM and CDR2 ANQGSEA. CDR3 residues: CSVSGGWGMITEALF. CDR3 DNA sequence: TGCAGCGTGTCAGGGGGCTGGGGAATGATCACTGAAGCTCTCTTT.

About this clonotype: A read error may produce the germline difference seen at one junction end. V usage is TRBV6-1 and J usage is TRBJ2-2, with TRBD2 as a possible D gene (5 bases). This CDR3 is 15 amino acids long. Germline CDR1 is MNHNS and CDR2 is SASEGT. CDR3 sequence reads: CVSSPIRGVTGELFF. For the CDR3, the DNA is TGTGTCAGCAGTCCGATTCGGGGAGTCACCGGTGAGCTGTTTTTT.

This clonotype was seen repeatedly, ten times or more. One junction end disagrees with the germline gene, perhaps due to a read error. V usage is TRBV28 and J usage is TRBJ1-2; D is unresolved. Germline V CDR1 and CDR2: MDHEN, SYDVKM. The CDR3 contains 16 residues. For the CDR3, the DNA is TGTGCCAGCAGTTTAGGATCTGGGTCTCTTAACTATGGCTGCACCTTC. Its translation: CASSLGSGSLNYGCTF.

The CDR3, as DNA: TGTGCCAGCAGCTCCCCTCCTGATGGGATGGCCTTTAGTGAGCAGTTCTTC. Translating gives CASSSPPDGMAFSEQFF. The genes are TRBV11-1 and TRBJ2-1; no clear D gene. Deletions cut 4 bases from V and 9 bases from J, with 25 bases between. Germline CDR1 reads SGHAT; CDR2 reads FQDESV (reference sequence). The CDR3 runs to 17 residues.

The chain employs TRBV9 and TRBJ1-6, with D possibly being TRBD1 (5 bases). This CDR3 has 12 residues. The germline gives CDR1 SGDLS, CDR2 YYNGEE. Trimming took off 10 bases at V and 10 bases at J, with 15 bases between the two ends. Written as DNA, the CDR3 is TGTGCCGACAGCGTAGATGAATCACCCCTCCACTTT. The encoded protein is CADSVDESPLHF.

This clonotype was detected ten times or more. The genes are TRBV20-1 and TRBJ2-7, with 7 bases identical to TRBD2. This CDR3 spans 10 amino acids. Unmatched junction bases numbered 1, after V lost 4 bases and J lost 7 bases. Germline loops: CDR1 DFQATT, CDR2 SNEGSKA (reference sequence). The CDR3 bases are TGCAGTGCTACCGGGGGGGAGCAGTACTTC. This sequence encodes CSATGGEQYF.

In regard to this clonotype: Likely a read error: the CDR3 ends without its conserved phenylalanine or tryptophan. The DNA is omitted, as the CDR3 cannot be located on it reliably, and the CDR3 follows TCRdb's listing. This rearrangement joins TRBV12-3 or TRBV12-4 to TRBJ2-1; the listed D gene, TRBD2, was not tested against the DNA. The CDR3 sequence runs 13 residues, both termini included. CDR3 residues: CASSPQLDNEQFL.

In the case of this clonotype: One end of the junction is discordant with germline, which a read error may explain. The gene calls are TRBV5-6 and TRBJ2-1; 7 bases are a match to TRBD2. Germline values: CDR1 SGHDT, CDR2 YYEEEE. This CDR3 is 17 amino acids long. The DNA of the CDR3 is TGTACCAGCAGCTCGAATCTACTGGGGCGGGGGTACAATGAGCAGTTCTTC. Amino acid sequence: CTSSSNLLGRGYNEQFF. Drawing the rest from reference TRBV5-6 and TRBJ2-1, the complete variable domain is DAGVTQSPTHLIKTRGQQVTLRCSPKSGHDTVSWYQQALGQGPQFIFQYYEEEERQRGNFPDRFSGHQFPNYSSELNVNALLLGDSALYLCTSSSNLLGRGYNEQFFGPGTRLTVL.

Details on this clonotype: Relative to the germline gene, one junction end is altered; a read error may explain this. The rearrangement links TRBV29-1 to TRBJ1-1; the match to TRBD1 covers 7 bases. Germline loops: CDR1 SQVTM, CDR2 ANQGSEA. CDR3 length: 12 residues. CDR3 amino acids: CNVRTGMTEAFF. As DNA, the CDR3 is TGCAACGTGAGGACAGGCATGACTGAAGCATTCTTT.

A note on this clonotype: Mismatch with germline at one junction end may stem from a read error. The chain joins TRBV4-2 to TRBJ2-5, with 7 nucleotides matching TRBD1. The CDR3 covers 16 residues. Germline assignment: CDR1 LGHNA and CDR2 YNFKEQ. The CDR3 DNA reads TGTACCAGCAGCCAAGACTGGGCAGGGGGCCAAGAGACCCAGTACTTC. This encodes CTSSQDWAGGQETQYF.

The chain recombines TRBV4-3 with TRBJ1-6, with 8 bases lining up with TRBD1. Per the germline V gene, CDR1 is LGHNA and CDR2 is YSLEER. This CDR3 spans 16 amino acids. The ends lost 11 bases at V and 7 bases at J; junction bases unmatched: 16. Here the CDR3 reads CAGNFCDRGRNSPLHF. DNA for the CDR3: TGCGCCGGCAACTTCTGTGACAGGGGAAGGAATTCACCCCTCCACTTT.

To note about this clonotype: This CDR3 is missing its conserved last phenylalanine or tryptophan, likely due to a read error. The limits of the CDR3 on the DNA are not certain, so only TCRdb's listed CDR3 is given. The chain employs TRBV7-8 and TRBJ2-7. CDR1 is SGHVS, CDR2 FQNEAQ, per germline. Counting both end residues, the CDR3 totals 11 amino acids. The CDR3 is CVSSLSYEQYY.

Of note for this clonotype: The germline gene is not matched at one end of the junction; a read error may be the cause. CDR3 sequence: CAGSFLAGYTDTQYF. Here the CDR3 DNA reads TGTGCCGGCAGTTTCCTAGCGGGTTACACAGATACTCAGTATTTT. The chain joins TRBV28 to TRBJ2-3; 8 nucleotides line up with TRBD2. From germline, CDR1 is MDHEN and CDR2 SYDVKM. The CDR3 sequence is 15 residues long.

The chain couples TRBV6-1 to TRBJ2-1; 9 bases match TRBD2. Germline CDR1 is MNHNS and CDR2 is SASEGT. V lost 10 bases and J lost 8; bases outside the gene matches: 15. The CDR3 is 15 amino acids. Written as DNA, the CDR3 is TGTGCCAACATCCTAAGGCTAGCGGGATGGGATGAGCAGTTCTTC. Its protein is CANILRLAGWDEQFF.

V is TRBV4-2 and J is TRBJ2-7; tentative D call: TRBD1 (5 bases). CDR1 is LGHNA and CDR2 is YNFKEQ in the germline V gene. The germline V and J ends were trimmed by 2 bases and 7 bases, with 18 bases remaining between them. The CDR3 runs to 15 residues. CDR3: CASSQYKGRGYEQYF. The CDR3 DNA follows: TGTGCCAGCAGCCAATATAAGGGAAGGGGCTATGAGCAGTACTTC.

V is TRBV11-2 and J is TRBJ2-3, with 7 bases lining up with TRBD2. This CDR3 spans 15 amino acids. The junction had 12 bases not matched to a gene; V was cut back by 4 bases and J by 8 bases. Germline-derived CDR1 and CDR2 are SGHAT and FQNNGV. The CDR3 protein is CASSSGRLAGGTQYF. The CDR3 DNA is TGTGCCAGCAGCTCAGGGCGACTAGCAGGAGGTACGCAGTATTTT. The variable domain in full, completed from reference TRBV11-2 and TRBJ2-3, reads EAGVAQSPRYKIIEKRQSVAFWCNPISGHATLYWYQQILGQGPKLLIQFQNNGVVDDSQLPKDRFSAERLKGVDSTLKIQPAKLEDSAVYLCASSSGRLAGGTQYFGPGTRLTVL.